This T cell receptor (beta chain) was captured by sequencing in a study of neurological immune-mediated disorders. This clonotype appeared many times. TCRdb reanalysed the 5' RACE reads using MiXCR and keeps one entry per CDR3 protein. The data contain around 33,000 distinct CDR3 sequences, approximately 20% of them singletons. This clonotype was obtained from a man aged 45-65 years with HTLV-1-associated myelopathy (HAM/TSP). Sequenced material: CD4+ T cells from blood.

This chain's CDR3 is CSARSGARYGYTF. CDR3 DNA sequence: TGCAGTGCTAGATCCGGGGCTCGCTATGGCTACACCTTC. This chain joins TRBV20-1 and TRBJ1-2; D perhaps matches TRBD1 (5 bases). V lost 2 bases and J lost 4, with 11 bases in between. There are 13 residues in the CDR3. Germline V gives CDR1 DFQATT, CDR2 SNEGSKA (reference sequence).